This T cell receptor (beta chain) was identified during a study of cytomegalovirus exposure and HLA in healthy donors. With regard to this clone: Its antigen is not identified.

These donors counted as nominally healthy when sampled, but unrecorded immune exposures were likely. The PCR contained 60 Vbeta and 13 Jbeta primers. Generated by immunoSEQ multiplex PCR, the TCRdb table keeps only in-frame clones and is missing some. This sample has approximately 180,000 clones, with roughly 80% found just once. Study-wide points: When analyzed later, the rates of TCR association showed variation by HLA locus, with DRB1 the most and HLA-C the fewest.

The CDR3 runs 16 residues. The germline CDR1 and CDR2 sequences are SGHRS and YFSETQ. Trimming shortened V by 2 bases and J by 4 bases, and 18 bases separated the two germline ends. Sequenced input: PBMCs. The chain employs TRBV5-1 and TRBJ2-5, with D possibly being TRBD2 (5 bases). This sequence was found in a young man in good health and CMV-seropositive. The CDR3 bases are TGCGCCAGCAGCTTCACGGGGAGCCCACTAGGAGAGACCCAGTACTTC. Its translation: CASSFTGSPLGETQYF. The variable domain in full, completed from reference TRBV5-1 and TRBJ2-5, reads KAGVTQTPRYLIKTRGQQVTLSCSPISGHRSVSWYQQTPGQGLQFLFEYFSETQRNKGNFPGRFSGRQFSNSRSEMNVSTLELGDSALYLCASSFTGSPLGETQYFGPGTRLLVL.